The 30 T cell receptor beta chains in this list originate from one sample, sequenced in a study of T-cell reconstitution after alpha-beta-depleted transplantation in children. Preparation of the TCRbeta library was carried out with unique molecular identifiers. Each CDR3 protein is one row after TCRdb ran MiXCR on the PCR reads. This table holds 250,000 or so distinct CDR3 sequences, roughly a quarter found once. This material consisted of PBMCs, mostly from graft donor cells, taken 360 days after TCRalphabeta/CD19-depleted stem cell transplant. The receptor source for this set is a female patient aged 2 to 10 who had a stem cell transplant for congenital amegakaryocytic thrombocytopenia, so the T cells may come from the graft donor.

The DNA for the CDR3 is TGTGCCTGGTCCTTCGGGACACGTAATGAAAAACTGTTTTTT. Translating gives CAWSFGTRNEKLFF. This sequence joins TRBV30 and TRBJ1-4, with D perhaps TRBD1 (6 bases). V was cut by 5 bases and J by 4 bases, with 14 bases left in between. Germline assignment: CDR1 GTSNPN and CDR2 SVGIG (reference sequence). This CDR3 comprises 14 residues.

The chain joins TRBV5-1 to TRBJ2-1, with TRBD2 as a possible D gene (6 bases). V lost 3 bases and J 8 bases, leaving 21 bases between the germline ends. The CDR3 has 16 residues. Germline values: CDR1 SGHRS, CDR2 YFSETQ. CDR3 in DNA: TGCGCCAGCAGCTCCACTGGACGAGAAGCGGGCGATGAGCAGTTCTTC. Translated: CASSSTGREAGDEQFF.

The genes are TRBV4-3 and TRBJ1-5; D gene unclear. This CDR3 has 16 amino acids. CDR1 LGHNA and CDR2 YSLEER come from the germline V gene. V lost 4 bases and J lost 0, with 13 bases in between. Here the CDR3 DNA reads TGCGCCAGCAGCCTACTGGCATTTGATAGCAATCAGCCCCAGCATTTT. Translated, it gives CASSLLAFDSNQPQHF.

The chain carries TRBV18 and TRBJ2-1, with D possibly called TRBD1 or TRBD2 (5 bases each). V lost 3 bases and J 6 bases, leaving 18 bases between the germline ends. The CDR3 has 16 residues. Looked up from germline, CDR1 is KGHSH and CDR2 is LQKENI. The CDR3 is CASSPRSSRGVNEQFF. Written as DNA, the CDR3 is TGTGCCAGCTCACCTCGTAGCTCCCGGGGCGTCAATGAGCAGTTCTTC. The full variable domain, rest sourced from reference TRBV18 and TRBJ2-1, is NAGVMQNPRHLVRRRGQEARLRCSPMKGHSHVYWYRQLPEEGLKFMVYLQKENIIDESGMPKERFSAEFPKEGPSILRIQQVVRGDSAAYFCASSPRSSRGVNEQFFGPGTRLTVL.

The chain couples TRBV3-1 to TRBJ2-3, with 8 bases fitting TRBD2. The V gene end was trimmed by 8 bases and the J gene end by 1 base; junction bases not matched to a gene: 2. The V gene's germline CDR1 is LGHDT and CDR2 YNNKEL (reference sequence). The CDR3 runs 13 residues. The CDR3 nucleotides read TGTGCCAGCGGGACTAGTGGCACAGATACGCAGTATTTT. It translates to CASGTSGTDTQYF.

At least ten counts were recorded for this clonotype. The chain links TRBV12-3 or TRBV12-4 to TRBJ1-6; unclear D gene. This CDR3 comprises 15 residues. V was trimmed by 7 bases and J by 7 bases, leaving 17 bases between them. CDR3 in amino acids: CASNKSGFGNSPLHF. CDR3 DNA sequence: TGTGCCAGCAACAAATCGGGGTTTGGGAATTCACCCCTCCACTTT.

This clonotype was seen ten or more times. The chain combines TRBV10-3 with TRBJ2-5, with a weak D call TRBD1 (6 bases). V lost 3 bases and J 1 base, leaving 9 bases between the germline ends. CDR1 ENHRY and CDR2 SYGVKD come from the germline V gene. The length of the CDR3 is 14 residues. CDR3 region: CAISDRGSQETQYF. For the CDR3, the DNA is TGTGCCATCAGTGACAGGGGCAGCCAAGAGACCCAGTACTTC.

This clonotype was picked up a small number of times. This rearrangement joins TRBV28 to TRBJ2-3; D gene ambiguous. Germline CDR1 is MDHEN and CDR2 is SYDVKM. Trimming removed 8 bases from V and 4 bases from J, with 10 bases in between. The CDR3 is 12 residues long. The chain's CDR3 is CASGFRADTQYF. CDR3 nucleotide sequence: TGTGCCAGCGGGTTTCGGGCAGATACGCAGTATTTT.

In this sample, this clonotype turned up a few times. The V and J genes are TRBV4-1 and TRBJ1-4; 11 nucleotides line up with TRBD1. Germline CDR1 MGHRA, CDR2 YSYEKL. The V gene end was trimmed by 3 bases and the J gene end by 7 bases; junction bases not matched to a gene: 7. This CDR3 comprises 16 residues. CDR3 sequence reads: CASSHQGDRGFEKLFF. For the CDR3, the DNA is TGCGCCAGCAGCCATCAAGGGGACAGGGGGTTTGAAAAACTGTTTTTT.

The CDR3 region has the DNA TGCAGTGCTAGAGATCCCCGGGGACCCTCCGAGCAGTACTTC. It encodes CSARDPRGPSEQYF. The rearrangement joins TRBV20-1 to TRBJ2-7; D possibly uses TRBD1 or TRBD2 (5 bases each). Germline V gives CDR1 DFQATT, CDR2 SNEGSKA (reference sequence). V was shortened by 0 bases and J by 6 bases, with 15 bases between the two germline ends. This CDR3 has 14 amino acids.

A word on this clonotype: The junction differs from germline at one of its ends, possibly a read error. V is TRBV29-1 and J is TRBJ2-5; 11 bases agree with TRBD2. The CDR3 extends over 15 amino acids. The germline gives CDR1 SQVTM, CDR2 ANQGSEA. CDR3 nucleotides: TGCAGCGTTGCCGACTTTAGCGGGAGGGGCGAGAACCAGTACTTC. Its translation is CSVADFSGRGENQYF.

This rearrangement joins TRBV7-9 to TRBJ1-4, with 8 bases identical to TRBD1. The ends lost 3 bases at V and 7 bases at J; junction bases unmatched: 1. The CDR3 runs 13 residues. CDR1 and CDR2 (germline): SEHNR, FQNEAQ (reference sequence). CDR3 protein: CASSLDRAEKLFF. The DNA of the CDR3 is TGTGCCAGCAGCTTGGACAGGGCTGAAAAACTGTTTTTT.

The rearrangement uses TRBV4-1 and TRBJ2-1, with TRBD2 matching 9 bases. With V trimmed by 4 bases and J by 1 base, 11 bases remained unmatched. CDR3 size: 18 residues. The germline V gene encodes CDR1 MGHRA and CDR2 YSYEKL. The CDR3 DNA reads TGCGCCAGCAGCCGGGGTAGCGGGAGTACGGTTTCCTACAATGAGCAGTTCTTC. Its protein product is CASSRGSGSTVSYNEQFF.

This CDR3 reads CASSPQGGRHVGYTF. CDR3 nucleotide sequence: TGTGCCAGCAGCCCCCAGGGGGGCCGCCATGTAGGCTACACCTTC. The V gene is TRBV9, the J gene TRBJ1-2; 7 positions match TRBD1. The CDR3 covers 15 residues. V trimming: 4 bases; J trimming: 8 bases; junction bases outside the gene matches: 14. Germline V gene sequence: CDR1 SGDLS, CDR2 YYNGEE.

This clonotype was counted a few times. This chain connects TRBV6-4 to TRBJ2-1, with 7 bases fitting TRBD2. CDR1 and CDR2 from the germline V gene are MRHNA and SNTAGT. CDR3 length: 16 residues. The trim removed 6 bases at V and 0 bases at J, leaving 8 bases unmatched. CDR3 sequence: CASSATSWSSYNEQFF. In DNA form, the CDR3 reads TGTGCCAGCAGCGCGACTAGCTGGAGCTCCTACAATGAGCAGTTCTTC.

This clonotype has only a few counts. The J gene is TRBJ2-1, the V gene TRBV10-3; 10 bases align to TRBD2. The germline gives CDR1 ENHRY, CDR2 SYGVKD. The CDR3 has 17 residues. Trimming took 0 bases from V and 8 from J; bases not matched to a gene: 10. CDR3 nucleotides: TGTGCCATCAGTGAGTCTATAGGGGGGACTAGCGCTTATGAGCAGTTCTTC. Its protein product is CAISESIGGTSAYEQFF.

In this sample, this clonotype turned up many times. The V gene is TRBV29-1, the J gene TRBJ1-1; D not certain. CDR3 length: 14 residues. CDR1 and CDR2 (germline): SQVTM, ANQGSEA. Trimming shortened V by 4 bases and J by 3 bases, and 15 bases separated the two germline ends. CDR3 DNA: TGCAGCGTTGGCAACTTGGGAGGGTACACTGAAGCTTTCTTT. Translated: CSVGNLGGYTEAFF.

This chain joins TRBV7-6 and TRBJ2-7, with D possibly matching TRBD1 (5 bases). Germline V lookup: CDR1 SGHVS, CDR2 FNYEAQ. This CDR3 has 15 amino acids. Deletions cut 5 bases from V and 1 base from J, with 15 bases between. Written as DNA, the CDR3 is TGTGCCAGCAGCGCCGTCGCAGGGATATCCTACGAGCAGTACTTC. This encodes CASSAVAGISYEQYF.

The sample holds a few counts of this clonotype. The chain recombines TRBV12-3 or TRBV12-4 with TRBJ2-7; a possible D gene is TRBD2 (6 bases). Trimming took 7 bases from V and 3 from J, leaving 13 bases between them. The CDR3 runs 13 residues. CDR3 region: CASTQPGGYEQYF. Here the CDR3 DNA reads TGTGCCAGCACCCAACCCGGGGGCTACGAGCAGTACTTC.

The chain is built from TRBV6-2 or TRBV6-3 and TRBJ1-1; 8 bases align to TRBD1. The CDR3 is 16 amino acids. Looked up from germline, CDR1 is MNHEY and CDR2 is SVGEGT. Trimming cost V 4 bases and J 6 bases; bases outside gene matches: 13. The CDR3 spells CASSCGQGWQSPEAFF. CDR3 nucleotides: TGTGCCAGCAGTTGTGGACAGGGATGGCAGTCTCCTGAAGCTTTCTTT.

This clonotype was observed a few times. DNA for the CDR3: TGTGCCAGCAGTTTAATAATGGCGGAATCCTACAATGAGCAGTTCTTC. The encoded protein is CASSLIMAESYNEQFF. This chain uses TRBV27 with TRBJ2-1; D gene uncertain. V was pared by 2 bases and J by 1 base, with 12 bases between. The CDR3 length is 16 residues. Looked up from germline, CDR1 is MNHEY and CDR2 is SMNVEV (reference sequence).

The V gene is TRBV30, the J gene TRBJ2-1; 8 bases are a match to TRBD2. Trimming took 2 bases from V and 16 from J; bases not matched to a gene: 7. Per the germline V gene, CDR1 is GTSNPN and CDR2 is SVGIG (reference sequence). This CDR3 region has 11 residues. The CDR3 loop is CAWSSGGRLFF. In DNA form, the CDR3 reads TGTGCCTGGAGTTCGGGGGGGCGGCTTTTCTTC. Full variable domain (outside the CDR3, taken from reference TRBV30 and TRBJ2-1): SQTIHQWPATLVQPVGSPLSLECTVEGTSNPNLYWYRQAAGRGLQLLFYSVGIGQISSEVPQNLSASRPQDRQFILSSKKLLLSDSGFYLCAWSSGGRLFFGPGTRLTVL.

The table lists this clonotype with many counts. V gene TRBV12-3 or TRBV12-4 combines with J gene TRBJ2-5, with 7 positions matching TRBD1. This CDR3 contains 14 residues. V shed 3 bases and J 5 bases; nucleotides not matched to a gene: 6. The CDR3 sequence: CASSLYRGHETQYF. CDR3 coding DNA: TGTGCCAGCAGTTTGTATAGGGGGCATGAGACCCAGTACTTC.

This chain joins TRBV28 and TRBJ2-7, with TRBD2 matching over 8 bases. The CDR3 length is 14 residues. The germline V gene encodes CDR1 MDHEN and CDR2 SYDVKM. V lost 6 bases, J lost 3 bases, and 7 bases stayed unmatched. In DNA form, the CDR3 reads TGTGCCAGCAGCGGCCCGGGACTAGGCTACGAGCAGTACTTC. Translating gives CASSGPGLGYEQYF.

This clonotype appeared a few times. J is TRBJ2-5 and V is TRBV24-1; 8 nucleotides match TRBD2. Germline lookup yields CDR1 KGHDR and CDR2 SFDVKD. The CDR3 spans 15 residues. Trimming removed 2 bases from V and 5 bases from J; junction bases left unmatched: 6. CDR3 DNA sequence: TGTGCCACCAGTGATTACGGACTAGCTGTGGAGACCCAGTACTTC. Amino acid sequence: CATSDYGLAVETQYF.

This rearrangement joins TRBV3-1 to TRBJ2-7, with no clear D. In germline, CDR1 is LGHDT, CDR2 YNNKEL (reference sequence). V shed 3 bases and J shed 2 bases, with 11 bases lying between them. The CDR3 is 14 amino acids. The CDR3 spells CASSHTTLAYEQYF. The DNA for the CDR3 is TGTGCCAGCAGCCATACGACACTGGCCTACGAGCAGTACTTC.

The chain combines TRBV3-1 with TRBJ1-4; D gene unclear. Germline CDR1 reads LGHDT; CDR2 reads YNNKEL (reference sequence). With 0 bases removed from V and 2 bases from J, the gap between germline ends came to 7 bases. This CDR3 region has 15 residues. The CDR3 DNA reads as TGTGCCAGCAGCCAAGAGAGTCGGACTAATGAAAAACTGTTTTTT. This gives the protein CASSQESRTNEKLFF.

The V gene is TRBV20-1, the J gene TRBJ2-7, with 8 nucleotides matching TRBD1. The CDR3 is 17 residues long. The ends lost 3 bases at V and 3 bases at J; junction bases unmatched: 16. Germline values: CDR1 DFQATT, CDR2 SNEGSKA (reference sequence). The DNA of the CDR3 is TGCAGTGCTAGGCGTTTCGGGACAGGCATTAAGGACTACGAGCAGTACTTC. This encodes CSARRFGTGIKDYEQYF.

The V gene is TRBV6-4, the J gene TRBJ2-3; D may correspond to TRBD1 or TRBD2 (5 bases each). CDR1 MRHNA and CDR2 SNTAGT come from the germline V gene. Trimming shortened V by 2 bases and J by 1 base, and 10 bases separated the two germline ends. This CDR3 spans 15 amino acids. The DNA for the CDR3 is TGTGCCAGCAGTGACAGCGTGGGGGGCACAGATACGCAGTATTTT. Its translation is CASSDSVGGTDTQYF.

In its sample, this clonotype was seen a few times. The chain employs TRBV9 and TRBJ2-3; 7 nucleotides agree with TRBD2. Germline CDR1 is SGDLS and CDR2 is YYNGEE. V lost 0 bases, J lost 5 bases, and 3 bases stayed unmatched. This CDR3 is 14 amino acids long. CDR3 amino acids: CASSVAGGIDTQYF. The CDR3 DNA is TGTGCCAGCAGCGTAGCGGGAGGTATAGATACGCAGTATTTT.